These 10 T cell receptor beta chains were all obtained from the same sample, sequenced in a study of T cell changes during pregnancy in multiple sclerosis. Sequencing was performed with immunoSEQ multiplex PCR; in TCRdb, only in-frame clones are kept and a portion is missing. Seen here are about 80,000 clones, about 90% observed once, and the top ten hold about 3%. The source was peripheral blood, collected before pregnancy. These receptors all come from a female donor with multiple sclerosis, enrolled in a pregnancy study.

This chain joins TRBV10-3 and TRBJ1-1; TRBD1 might be the D (6 bases). Germline values: CDR1 ENHRY, CDR2 SYGVKD. With 6 bases removed from V and 1 base from J, the gap between germline ends came to 12 bases. The CDR3 covers 14 residues. The CDR3 reads CAIRGTGRNTEAFF. The CDR3 DNA reads as TGTGCCATCAGGGGAACAGGGAGGAACACTGAAGCTTTCTTT.

The gene calls are TRBV7-3 and TRBJ2-3; maybe TRBD1 (6 bases). Germline loops: CDR1 SGHTA, CDR2 FQGTGA. Trimming pared 4 bases from V and 3 bases from J, leaving 14 bases between. The CDR3 has 15 residues. CDR3 loop: CASSSTRQATDTQYF. The CDR3 DNA reads as TGTGCCAGCAGCTCCACTAGACAGGCAACAGATACGCAGTATTTT.

The rearrangement joins TRBV6-5 to TRBJ2-2; D may be TRBD2 (6 bases). This CDR3 spans 14 amino acids. V shed 7 bases and J shed 9 bases, with 18 bases lying between them. Per the germline V gene, CDR1 is MNHEY and CDR2 is SVGAGI. The CDR3 region is CASMGSGPSRELFF. The CDR3 region has the DNA TGTGCCAGCATGGGAAGCGGGCCAAGCCGGGAGCTGTTTTTT.

The chain couples TRBV5-1 to TRBJ2-6, with 9 bases lining up with TRBD1. After removal of 3 bases from V and 1 base from J, the junction contained 8 bases not matched to a gene. Per the germline V gene, CDR1 is SGHRS and CDR2 is YFSETQ. The CDR3 covers 18 residues. CDR3 loop: CASSSWTGVGSGANVLTF. Here the CDR3 DNA reads TGCGCCAGCAGCTCCTGGACAGGGGTAGGTTCTGGGGCCAACGTCCTGACTTTC.

The chain links TRBV29-1 to TRBJ1-3; possibly TRBD1 for D (6 bases). The CDR3 covers 14 residues. Trimming removed 6 bases at V and 0 bases at J, with 12 bases between. CDR1 SQVTM and CDR2 ANQGSEA come from the germline V gene. CDR3 coding DNA: TGCAGCGTGGGGGACACCCGCTCTGGAAACACCATATATTTT. The encoded protein is CSVGDTRSGNTIYF.

The CDR3 region has the DNA TGTGCCAGCAGCTTTGTAGGGGATGTGAACACCGGGGAGCTGTTTTTT. Amino acid sequence: CASSFVGDVNTGELFF. The chain employs TRBV12-1 and TRBJ2-2; the table assigns TRBD1, which was not confirmed against the DNA. TRBV12-1 is shown as a pseudogene. The CDR3 consists of 16 residues.

J is TRBJ1-1 and V is TRBV9; TRBD1 matches at 7 bases. CDR3 length: 15 amino acids. The germline V gene has CDR1 SGDLS and CDR2 YYNGEE. After removal of 4 bases from V and 2 bases from J, the junction contained 8 bases not matched to a gene. CDR3 protein: CASSFTGTANTEAFF. The CDR3 nucleotides are TGTGCCAGCAGCTTCACCGGGACAGCAAACACTGAAGCTTTCTTT.

V is TRBV19 and J is TRBJ2-7; the D is unclear. The CDR3 totals 15 residues. Trimming took off 1 base at V and 2 bases at J, with 12 bases between the two ends. The germline CDR1 and CDR2 sequences are LNHDA and SQIVND (reference sequence). The CDR3 nucleotides read TGTGCCAGTAGTATAGGAGGCGGATATACCTACGAGCAGTACTTC. Amino acids: CASSIGGGYTYEQYF.

This chain uses TRBV5-1 with TRBJ2-2, with D tentatively TRBD2 (6 bases). The V end lost 7 bases, the J end lost 2 bases, and 9 bases lay between the germline ends. The length of the CDR3 is 13 residues. Germline V gene data show CDR1 as SGHRS and CDR2 as YFSETQ. CDR3 bases: TGCGCCAGCTATAGCGGCAACACCGGGGAGCTGTTTTTT. It yields the protein CASYSGNTGELFF.

The chain links TRBV28 to TRBJ1-5; TRBD1 is a possible D gene (5 bases). V dropped 5 bases and J dropped 3 bases, with 14 bases sitting between them. CDR1 and CDR2 from the germline V gene are MDHEN and SYDVKM. CDR3 length: 15 amino acids. The CDR3 protein is CASSHGGGNNQPQHF. Written as DNA, the CDR3 is TGTGCCAGCAGTCACGGGGGGGGAAACAATCAGCCCCAGCATTTT.